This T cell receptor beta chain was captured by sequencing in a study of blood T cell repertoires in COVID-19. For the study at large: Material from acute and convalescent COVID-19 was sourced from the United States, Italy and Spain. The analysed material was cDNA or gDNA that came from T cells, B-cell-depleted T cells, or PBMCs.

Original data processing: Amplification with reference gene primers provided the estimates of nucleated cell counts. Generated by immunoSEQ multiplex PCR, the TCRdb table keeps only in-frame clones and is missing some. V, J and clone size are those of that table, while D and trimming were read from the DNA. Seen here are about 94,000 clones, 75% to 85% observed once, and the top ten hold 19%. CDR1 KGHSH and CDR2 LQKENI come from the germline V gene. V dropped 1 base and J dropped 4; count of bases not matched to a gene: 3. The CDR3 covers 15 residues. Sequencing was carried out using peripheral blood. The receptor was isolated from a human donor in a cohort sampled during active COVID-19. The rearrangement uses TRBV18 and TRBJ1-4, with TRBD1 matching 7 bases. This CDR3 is CASSPRQGGNEKLFF. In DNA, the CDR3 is TGTGCCAGCTCACCACGACAGGGAGGTAATGAAAAACTGTTTTTT. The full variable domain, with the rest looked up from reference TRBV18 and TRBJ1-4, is NAGVMQNPRHLVRRRGQEARLRCSPMKGHSHVYWYRQLPEEGLKFMVYLQKENIIDESGMPKERFSAEFPKEGPSILRIQQVVRGDSAAYFCASSPRQGGNEKLFFGSGTQLSVL.